This is a list of T cell receptor beta chains from one sample in a study of cytomegalovirus exposure and HLA in healthy donors. Clones were read by immunoSEQ multiplex PCR, and TCRdb kept only the in-frame ones, dropping some. Here the sample spans roughly 200,000 clones, over 65% being singletons. Sequenced input: PBMCs. These receptors originate from a woman aged 25 to 39 in good health and CMV-seronegative. CDR3s include the opening cysteine and the closing phenylalanine or tryptophan. A D gene is named only where the DNA matches it firmly. Clone size is given for some rows only: seen once, a few or many times, or a class if the clone is expanded.

CDR3 DNA: TGCGCCAGCAGCCGTCGACAGGGGACAGATACGCAGTATTTT
CDR3 protein: CASSRRQGTDTQYF
J gene: TRBJ2-3
D gene: TRBD1
V gene: TRBV5-1
clone size: .

CDR3 DNA: TGCGCCAGCAGTAATTTGGACAGCCGCCTTGGAAACACCATATATTTT
CDR3 protein: CASSNLDSRLGNTIYF
J gene: TRBJ1-3
D gene: .
V gene: TRBV10-2
clone size: once

CDR3 DNA: TGTGCCAGCTCACCAACACGCCTTTTGAACACTGAAGCTTTCTTT
CDR3 protein: CASSPTRLLNTEAFF
J gene: TRBJ1-1
D gene: .
V gene: TRBV18
clone size: .

CDR3 DNA: TGTGCCAGCAGCAAAAGAAACTTTGTCGATGAGCAGTTCTTC
CDR3 protein: CASSKRNFVDEQFF
J gene: TRBJ2-1
D gene: .
V gene: TRBV21-1
clone size: .

CDR3 DNA: TGTGCCAGCAGACCACCTAGCGGAACCTACAATGAGCAGTTCTTC
CDR3 protein: CASRPPSGTYNEQFF
J gene: TRBJ2-1
D gene: TRBD2
V gene: TRBV27
clone size: .

CDR3 DNA: TGTGCCAGCACCGAAGCGGGGGACTTAGATTCACCCCTCCACTTT
CDR3 protein: CASTEAGDLDSPLHF
J gene: TRBJ1-6
D gene: .
V gene: TRBV6-1
clone size: few

CDR3 DNA: TGTGCCAGCAGCTTTTTTAAGGCGGGGGAGCAGTACTTC
CDR3 protein: CASSFFKAGEQYF
J gene: TRBJ2-7
D gene: .
V gene: TRBV11-2
clone size: .

CDR3 DNA: TGTGCCAGCAGTTTATTGAGCACTGAAGCTTTCTTT
CDR3 protein: CASSLLSTEAFF
J gene: TRBJ1-1
D gene: .
V gene: TRBV28
clone size: .

CDR3 DNA: TGTTCCTCGAGAGTAAATAGCAATCAGCCCCAGCATTTT
CDR3 protein: CSSRVNSNQPQHF
J gene: TRBJ1-5
D gene: .
V gene: TRBV28
clone size: .

CDR3 DNA: TGCGCCAGCACCTTGTCCGGGACTAGCGGGGGAGGCGAGCAGTACTTC
CDR3 protein: CASTLSGTSGGGEQYF
J gene: TRBJ2-7
D gene: TRBD2
V gene: TRBV5-1
clone size: .

CDR3 DNA: TGTGCCAGCAGCTCTCCTCTAGGGACTACCGGGGAGCTGTTTTTT
CDR3 protein: CASSSPLGTTGELFF
J gene: TRBJ2-2
D gene: .
V gene: TRBV7-9
clone size: .

CDR3 DNA: TGTGCCAGCTCAGATCCCCCCGGGGAGCTGTTTTTT
CDR3 protein: CASSDPPGELFF
J gene: TRBJ2-2
D gene: .
V gene: TRBV6-1
clone size: .

CDR3 DNA: TGTGCCAGCAGTTCTATCCACAGGGGAACAGATACGCAGTATTTT
CDR3 protein: CASSSIHRGTDTQYF
J gene: TRBJ2-3
D gene: TRBD1
V gene: TRBV6-5
clone size: few

CDR3 DNA: TGTGCCAGCAGTGCCGGGGATACGCAGTATTTT
CDR3 protein: CASSAGDTQYF
J gene: TRBJ2-3
D gene: .
V gene: TRBV6-4
clone size: .

CDR3 DNA: TGTGCCAGCAGTTATTCGGGGGCCAACGTCCTGACTTTC
CDR3 protein: CASSYSGANVLTF
J gene: TRBJ2-6
D gene: .
V gene: TRBV27
clone size: .

CDR3 DNA: TGTGCCAGCTCACTATTGTACAGTAATCAGCCCCAGCATTTT
CDR3 protein: CASSLLYSNQPQHF
J gene: TRBJ1-5
D gene: .
V gene: TRBV18
clone size: .

CDR3 DNA: TGTTCCAGCAGCTTAGATCAACAGTTCTTCACCTTC
CDR3 protein: CSSSLDQQFFTF
J gene: TRBJ1-2
D gene: .
V gene: TRBV7-9
clone size: .

CDR3 DNA: TGTGCCAGCAGCTTAGATGGGACTAGCGGGTTCTACGAGCAGTACTTC
CDR3 protein: CASSLDGTSGFYEQYF
J gene: TRBJ2-7
D gene: TRBD2
V gene: TRBV7-8
clone size: once

CDR3 DNA: TGTGCCAGCAGGACAGGGGCTGATAACCGCTATGGCTACACCTTC
CDR3 protein: CASRTGADNRYGYTF
J gene: TRBJ1-2
D gene: TRBD1
V gene: TRBV11-2
clone size: .

CDR3 DNA: TGTGCCAGCAGCCAGAACCTCAGGGAGGGTAATTCACCCCTCCACTTT
CDR3 protein: CASSQNLREGNSPLHF
J gene: TRBJ1-6
D gene: .
V gene: TRBV4-2
clone size: few

CDR3 DNA: TGTGCCAGCAGTTTATGGCGGGACAGGGCCTATGGCTACACCTTC
CDR3 protein: CASSLWRDRAYGYTF
J gene: TRBJ1-2
D gene: TRBD1
V gene: TRBV28
clone size: .

CDR3 DNA: TGCAGTGCTAGTTGGGGTCGGGAGCAGTACTTC
CDR3 protein: CSASWGREQYF
J gene: TRBJ2-5
D gene: .
V gene: TRBV20-1
clone size: .

CDR3 DNA: TGTGCCAGCAGCTGGACAGGGGGGGGCACGGACTACAATGAGCAGTTCTTC
CDR3 protein: CASSWTGGGTDYNEQFF
J gene: TRBJ2-1
D gene: TRBD1
V gene: TRBV7-3
clone size: medium-sized

CDR3 DNA: TGTGCCAGCAGCTTCTCTACGGGGGGCACAGATACGCAGTATTTT
CDR3 protein: CASSFSTGGTDTQYF
J gene: TRBJ2-3
D gene: .
V gene: TRBV5-4
clone size: .

CDR3 DNA: TGTGCCAGCCAAGTAGCGGGAATCGCCTACGAGCAGTACTTC
CDR3 protein: CASQVAGIAYEQYF
J gene: TRBJ2-7
D gene: TRBD2
V gene: TRBV6-6
clone size: .

CDR3 DNA: TGTGCCACCAGCCGGGACAGCAGAGCTGAAGCTTTCTTT
CDR3 protein: CATSRDSRAEAFF
J gene: TRBJ1-1
D gene: TRBD1
V gene: TRBV15
clone size: once

CDR3 DNA: TGTGCCAGCAGTTTAATAGGGAGAGTCAGAGATACGCAGTATTTT
CDR3 protein: CASSLIGRVRDTQYF
J gene: TRBJ2-3
D gene: .
V gene: TRBV27
clone size: once

CDR3 DNA: TGTGCCAGCAGCTTAGACGACACCCCGGAGGCGCCCCAGCATTTT
CDR3 protein: CASSLDDTPEAPQHF
J gene: TRBJ1-5
D gene: .
V gene: TRBV7-9
clone size: .

CDR3 DNA: TGTGCCAGCAGCGTAGGCGGGTCGGACCGCGAGCAGTTCTTC
CDR3 protein: CASSVGGSDREQFF
J gene: TRBJ2-1
D gene: .
V gene: TRBV9
clone size: .

CDR3 DNA: TGTGCCAGCATCAGGGTATCCATTCAGTACTTC
CDR3 protein: CASIRVSIQYF
J gene: TRBJ2-4
D gene: .
V gene: TRBV7-3
clone size: .

CDR3 DNA: TGTGCCAGCAAAGACAGGCTCTATGGCTACACCTTC
CDR3 protein: CASKDRLYGYTF
J gene: TRBJ1-2
D gene: .
V gene: TRBV19
clone size: .

CDR3 DNA: TGTGCCAGCAGTCTGGGACAGGTCAATGGCTACACCTTC
CDR3 protein: CASSLGQVNGYTF
J gene: TRBJ1-2
D gene: TRBD1
V gene: TRBV6-5
clone size: .

CDR3 DNA: TGTGCCTGGGCCTTTAGTTCCCACCCCAATCAGCCCCAGCATTTT
CDR3 protein: CAWAFSSHPNQPQHF
J gene: TRBJ1-5
D gene: .
V gene: TRBV30
clone size: few

CDR3 DNA: TGTGCCAGCAGTTTTTCATTGACCGGGGAGCTGTTTTTT
CDR3 protein: CASSFSLTGELFF
J gene: TRBJ2-2
D gene: .
V gene: TRBV27
clone size: .

CDR3 DNA: TGTGCCAGCTCACGGGACAGCTCCTACGAGCAGTACTTC
CDR3 protein: CASSRDSSYEQYF
J gene: TRBJ2-7
D gene: TRBD1
V gene: TRBV18
clone size: .

CDR3 DNA: TGTGCCAGCAGTTACTCGAAGGGGGCGGTCTACGAGCAGTACTTC
CDR3 protein: CASSYSKGAVYEQYF
J gene: TRBJ2-7
D gene: TRBD1
V gene: TRBV6-6
clone size: few

CDR3 DNA: TGTGCCAGCTCACCTATGGGACAGGGGGACTCTGGCTACACCTTC
CDR3 protein: CASSPMGQGDSGYTF
J gene: TRBJ1-2
D gene: TRBD1
V gene: TRBV18
clone size: .

CDR3 DNA: TGTGCCAGCGCTCCATTCACCAGTGGCTACACCTTC
CDR3 protein: CASAPFTSGYTF
J gene: TRBJ1-2
D gene: .
V gene: TRBV9
clone size: once

CDR3 DNA: TGTGCCAGTAGCAGAACCACAGGGCTTCGCTACGAGCAGTACTTC
CDR3 protein: CASSRTTGLRYEQYF
J gene: TRBJ2-7
D gene: .
V gene: TRBV19
clone size: .

CDR3 DNA: TGCGCCAGCAGCTCCAGGACAGGGGGGAACTATGGCTACACCTTC
CDR3 protein: CASSSRTGGNYGYTF
J gene: TRBJ1-2
D gene: TRBD1
V gene: TRBV4-1
clone size: .

CDR3 DNA: TGTGCTTACTCCCGGGGGTACTATGGCTACACCTTC
CDR3 protein: CAYSRGYYGYTF
J gene: TRBJ1-2
D gene: .
V gene: TRBV30
clone size: .